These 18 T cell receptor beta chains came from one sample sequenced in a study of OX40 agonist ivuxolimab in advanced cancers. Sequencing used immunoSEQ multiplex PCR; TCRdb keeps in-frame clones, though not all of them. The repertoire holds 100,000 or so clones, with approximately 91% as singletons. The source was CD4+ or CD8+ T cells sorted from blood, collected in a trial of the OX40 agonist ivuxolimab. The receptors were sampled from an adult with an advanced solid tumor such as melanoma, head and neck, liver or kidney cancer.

The chain's CDR3 is CAISNSLMNTEAFF. CDR3 DNA sequence: TGTGCCATCAGTAACAGCCTCATGAACACTGAAGCTTTCTTT. The V call is TRBV10-3, the J call TRBJ1-1; no definite D call. The V and J ends lost 5 bases and 0 bases respectively, with 10 bases between them. This CDR3 has 14 amino acids. CDR1 is ENHRY and CDR2 is SYGVKD in the germline V gene.

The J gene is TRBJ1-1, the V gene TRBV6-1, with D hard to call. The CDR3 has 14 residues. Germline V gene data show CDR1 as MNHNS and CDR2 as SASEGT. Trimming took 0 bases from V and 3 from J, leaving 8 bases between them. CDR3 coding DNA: TGTGCCAGCAGTGAAGCGCTTCGTCACACTGAAGCTTTCTTT. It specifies CASSEALRHTEAFF.

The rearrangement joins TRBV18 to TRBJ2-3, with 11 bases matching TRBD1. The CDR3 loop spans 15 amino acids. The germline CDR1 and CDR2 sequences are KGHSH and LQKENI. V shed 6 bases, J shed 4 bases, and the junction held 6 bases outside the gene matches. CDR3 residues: CASSSGQGEPDTQYF. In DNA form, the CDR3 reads TGTGCCAGCTCGTCGGGACAGGGGGAACCAGATACGCAGTATTTT.

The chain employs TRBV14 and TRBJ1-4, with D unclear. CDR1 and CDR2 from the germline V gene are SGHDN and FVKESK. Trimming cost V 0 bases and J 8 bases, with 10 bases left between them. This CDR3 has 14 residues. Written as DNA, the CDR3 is TGTGCCAGCAGCCAAGATTGGAGTGGAGAAAAACTGTTTTTT. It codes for CASSQDWSGEKLFF. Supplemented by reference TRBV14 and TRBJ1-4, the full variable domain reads EAGVTQFPSHSVIEKGQTVTLRCDPISGHDNLYWYRRVMGKEIKFLLHFVKESKQDESGMPNNRFLAERTGGTYSTLKVQPAELEDSGVYFCASSQDWSGEKLFFGSGTQLSVL.

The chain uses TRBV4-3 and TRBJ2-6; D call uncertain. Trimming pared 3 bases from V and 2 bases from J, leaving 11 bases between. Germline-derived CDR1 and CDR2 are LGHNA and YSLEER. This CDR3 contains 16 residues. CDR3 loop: CASSHLRPTGANVLTF. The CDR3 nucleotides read TGCGCCAGCAGCCACCTACGTCCGACTGGGGCCAACGTCCTGACTTTC.

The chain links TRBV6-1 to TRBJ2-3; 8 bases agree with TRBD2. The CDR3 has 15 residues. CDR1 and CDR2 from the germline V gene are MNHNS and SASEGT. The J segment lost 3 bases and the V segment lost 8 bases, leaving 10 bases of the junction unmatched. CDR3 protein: CASQSLAAPTDTQYF. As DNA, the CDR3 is TGTGCCAGCCAATCACTAGCGGCCCCGACAGATACGCAGTATTTT.

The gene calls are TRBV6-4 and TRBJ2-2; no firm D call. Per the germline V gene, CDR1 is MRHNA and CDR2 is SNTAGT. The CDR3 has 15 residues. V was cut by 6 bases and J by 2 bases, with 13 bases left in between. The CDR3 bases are TGTGCCAGCAGCGAGACCTATGATAACACCGGGGAGCTGTTTTTT. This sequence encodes CASSETYDNTGELFF.

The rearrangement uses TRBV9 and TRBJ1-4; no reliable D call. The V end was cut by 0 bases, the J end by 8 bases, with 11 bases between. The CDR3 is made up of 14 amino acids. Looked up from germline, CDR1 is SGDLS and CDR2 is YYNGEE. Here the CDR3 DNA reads TGTGCCAGCAGCGTAGACATGAGTAGGGAAAAACTGTTTTTT. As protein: CASSVDMSREKLFF.

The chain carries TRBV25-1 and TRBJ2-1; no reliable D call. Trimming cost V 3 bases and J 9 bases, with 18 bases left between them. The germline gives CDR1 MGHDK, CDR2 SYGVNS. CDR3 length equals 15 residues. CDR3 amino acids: CASSDPSAPFGEQFF. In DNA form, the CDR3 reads TGTGCCAGCAGTGATCCCTCGGCCCCTTTCGGTGAGCAGTTCTTC. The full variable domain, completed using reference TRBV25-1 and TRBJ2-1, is EADIYQTPRYLVIGTGKKITLECSQTMGHDKMYWYQQDPGMELHLIHYSYGVNSTEKGDLSSESTVSRIRTEHFPLTLESARPSHTSQYLCASSDPSAPFGEQFFGPGTRLTVL.

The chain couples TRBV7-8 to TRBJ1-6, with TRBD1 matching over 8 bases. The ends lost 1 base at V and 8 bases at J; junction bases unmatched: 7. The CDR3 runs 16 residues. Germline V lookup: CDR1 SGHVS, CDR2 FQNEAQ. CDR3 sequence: CASSLVGQGADSPLHF. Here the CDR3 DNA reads TGTGCCAGCAGCTTAGTCGGGCAGGGGGCTGATTCACCCCTCCACTTT.

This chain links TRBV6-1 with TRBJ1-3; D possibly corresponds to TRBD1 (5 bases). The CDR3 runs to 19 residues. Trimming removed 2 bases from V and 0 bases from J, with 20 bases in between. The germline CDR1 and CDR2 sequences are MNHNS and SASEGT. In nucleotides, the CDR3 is TGTGCCAGCAGTGAATACTTCGGGACCGCTACCCCCTCTGGAAACACCATATATTTT. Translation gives CASSEYFGTATPSGNTIYF.

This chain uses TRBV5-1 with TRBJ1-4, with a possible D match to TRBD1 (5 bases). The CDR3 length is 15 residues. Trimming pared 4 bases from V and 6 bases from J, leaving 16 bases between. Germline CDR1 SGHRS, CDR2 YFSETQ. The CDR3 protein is CASSHQGLGDEKLFF. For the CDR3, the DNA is TGCGCCAGCAGCCACCAGGGTTTAGGGGATGAAAAACTGTTTTTT.

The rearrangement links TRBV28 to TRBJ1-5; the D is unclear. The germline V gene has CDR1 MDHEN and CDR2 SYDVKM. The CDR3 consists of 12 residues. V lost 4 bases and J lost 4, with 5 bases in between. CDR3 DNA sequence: TGTGCCAGCAGTTCTAGGAATCAGCCCCAGCATTTT. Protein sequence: CASSSRNQPQHF.

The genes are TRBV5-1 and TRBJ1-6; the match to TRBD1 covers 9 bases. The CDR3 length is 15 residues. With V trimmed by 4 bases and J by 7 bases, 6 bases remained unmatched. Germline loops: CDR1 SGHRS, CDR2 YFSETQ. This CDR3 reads CASSTGQGNNSPLHF. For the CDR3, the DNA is TGCGCCAGCAGCACGGGACAGGGTAACAATTCACCCCTCCACTTT.

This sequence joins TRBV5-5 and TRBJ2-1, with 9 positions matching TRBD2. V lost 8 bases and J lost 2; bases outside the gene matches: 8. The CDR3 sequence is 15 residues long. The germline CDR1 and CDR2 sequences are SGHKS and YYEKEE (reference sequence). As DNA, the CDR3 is TGTGCCAGTAGGGTAGCGGGAGCGACCTACAATGAGCAGTTCTTC. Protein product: CASRVAGATYNEQFF.

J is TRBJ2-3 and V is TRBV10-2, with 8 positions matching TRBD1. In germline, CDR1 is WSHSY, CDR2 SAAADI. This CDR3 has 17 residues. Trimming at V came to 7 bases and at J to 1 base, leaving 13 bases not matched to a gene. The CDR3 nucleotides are TGCGCCAGCAACATCCGGGACAGGTCTTTTGGCACAGATACGCAGTATTTT. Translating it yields CASNIRDRSFGTDTQYF.

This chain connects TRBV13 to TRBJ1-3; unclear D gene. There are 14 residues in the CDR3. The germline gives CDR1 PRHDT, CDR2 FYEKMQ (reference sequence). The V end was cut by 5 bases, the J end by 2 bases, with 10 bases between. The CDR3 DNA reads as TGTGCCAGCAGCAGCCGTAGGGCTGGAAACACCATATATTTT. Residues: CASSSRRAGNTIYF.

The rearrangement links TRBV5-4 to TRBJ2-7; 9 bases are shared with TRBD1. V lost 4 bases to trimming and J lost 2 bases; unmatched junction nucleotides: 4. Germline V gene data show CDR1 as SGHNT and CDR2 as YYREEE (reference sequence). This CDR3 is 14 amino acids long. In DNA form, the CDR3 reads TGTGCCAGCAGCCCGGACAGGGGAGCCTACGAGCAGTACTTC. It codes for CASSPDRGAYEQYF.